Described below is a single T cell receptor beta chain sequence and its context. This sample was included in a study of blood T cell repertoires in COVID-19. For the study at large: Nucleic acid was either cDNA or gDNA, and it came from T cells, B-cell-depleted T cells, or PBMCs.

Germline V gene sequence: CDR1 GTSNPN, CDR2 SVGIG (reference sequence). There are 13 residues in the CDR3. Trimming took off 0 bases at V and 4 bases at J, with 7 bases between the two ends. In the original workflow: Quantification of nucleated cells was approximated via reference gene primer amplification. This table comes from immunoSEQ multiplex PCR, and its TCRdb copy is limited to in-frame clones, with some not included. V and J calls and clone size are given by that table; D and trimming were obtained from the DNA. The sample gives under 120,000 clones, roughly 69% of which show up once; around 6.3% is in the top ten.

The chain links TRBV30 to TRBJ1-3, with D perhaps TRBD1 (6 bases). The sample comprised peripheral blood. The TCR was taken from a man older than 75 with acute or convalescent COVID-19. The CDR3 region has the DNA TGTGCCTGGAGTGTAAGGGGGGGAAACACCATATATTTT. Translated: CAWSVRGGNTIYF.